This TCR beta chain was identified during a study of blood T cell repertoires in COVID-19. V was clipped by 1 base and J by 4 bases, with 13 bases between them. Germline lookup yields CDR1 KGHSH and CDR2 LQKENI. This CDR3 has 15 amino acids. TCRdb keeps only in-frame clones here, not all; method: immunoSEQ multiplex PCR. The data contain some 54,000 clones, roughly 90% of them seen just once; the ten biggest clones take up around 9%. V and J are TRBV18 and TRBJ2-5; D possibly corresponds to TRBD2 (7 bases). The clonotype was recovered from a man older than 75 with active or convalescent COVID-19. The sample was peripheral blood. The CDR3 here is CASSPLNREGETQYF. CDR3 nucleotides: TGTGCCAGCTCACCACTGAACAGGGAGGGAGAGACCCAGTACTTC.